These 21 T cell receptor beta chains were all obtained from the same sample, sequenced in a study of blood T cell repertoires in COVID-19. The method was immunoSEQ multiplex PCR; TCRdb's version includes in-frame clones alone and lacks a portion of them. This table holds a few hundred thousand clones, 70% to 90% found once. Input material: PBMCs or T cells enriched from blood (not recorded which). The receptors originated from a man aged 40-49 years in a cohort exposed to, infected with or recovered from COVID-19 (not recorded which).

The chain links TRBV27 to TRBJ2-3, with D maybe TRBD1 (5 bases). Trimming took 6 bases from V and 5 from J, leaving 12 bases between them. There are 13 residues in the CDR3. CDR1 is MNHEY, CDR2 SMNVEV, per germline (reference sequence). This CDR3 reads CASSEYRKDTQYF. DNA for the CDR3: TGTGCCAGCAGCGAATACAGGAAAGATACGCAGTATTTT.

The genes are TRBV15 and TRBJ2-3; D perhaps matches TRBD2 (6 bases). Germline V lookup: CDR1 LNHNV, CDR2 YYDKDF (reference sequence). This CDR3 has 13 residues. Trimming stripped 8 bases from V and 0 bases from J, with 9 bases between. The CDR3 coding sequence is TGTGCCACCGGACTATCAAGCACAGATACGCAGTATTTT. It yields the protein CATGLSSTDTQYF. The whole variable domain, remainder taken from reference TRBV15 and TRBJ2-3, is DAMVIQNPRYQVTQFGKPVTLSCSQTLNHNVMYWYQQKSSQAPKLLFHYYDKDFNNEADTPDNFQSRRPNTSFCFLDIRSPGLGDTAMYLCATGLSSTDTQYFGPGTRLTVL.

The count of this clone is one. The rearrangement uses TRBV18 and TRBJ2-1; TRBD1 aligns across 8 bases. Unmatched junction bases numbered 7, after V lost 3 bases and J lost 3 bases. This CDR3 region has 16 residues. Looked up from germline, CDR1 is KGHSH and CDR2 is LQKENI. The CDR3 sequence is CASSPGGQGNYNEQFF. CDR3 coding DNA: TGTGCCAGCTCACCTGGCGGACAGGGTAACTACAATGAGCAGTTCTTC. Combining the CDR3 with reference TRBV18 and TRBJ2-1 gives the whole variable domain NAGVMQNPRHLVRRRGQEARLRCSPMKGHSHVYWYRQLPEEGLKFMVYLQKENIIDESGMPKERFSAEFPKEGPSILRIQQVVRGDSAAYFCASSPGGQGNYNEQFFGPGTRLTVL.

The chain employs TRBV7-9 and TRBJ2-1, with a weak D call TRBD2 (5 bases). The germline V and J ends were trimmed by 4 bases and 2 bases, with 9 bases remaining between them. Germline V gives CDR1 SEHNR, CDR2 FQNEAQ (reference sequence). The CDR3 contains 14 residues. DNA of the CDR3: TGTGCCAGCAGCTCGCCGAGGGCCTACAATGAGCAGTTCTTC. Translating it yields CASSSPRAYNEQFF.

This clone was seen only a few times. This chain joins TRBV27 and TRBJ2-2, with D possibly TRBD1 on 6 matching bases. Trimming pared 6 bases from V and 0 bases from J, leaving 11 bases between. CDR3 length equals 15 residues. CDR1 MNHEY and CDR2 SMNVEV come from the germline V gene (reference sequence). The CDR3 nucleotides read TGTGCCAGCAGACAGGACAGATCGAACACCGGGGAGCTGTTTTTT. It is translated as CASRQDRSNTGELFF.

V usage is TRBV5-7 and J usage is TRBJ1-2; 8 bases line up with TRBD1. TRBV5-7 is filed as an ORF, its function uncertain. Unmatched junction bases numbered 9, after V lost 4 bases and J lost 4 bases. The CDR3 runs to 15 residues. In DNA form, the CDR3 reads TGTGCCAGCAGCCCTTACAGGGGGGAGCGCTATGGCTACACCTTC. Translated, it gives CASSPYRGERYGYTF.

The chain is built from TRBV28 and TRBJ2-7; no definite D call. Germline CDR1 is MDHEN and CDR2 is SYDVKM. The CDR3 runs to 13 residues. Trimming pared 3 bases from V and 2 bases from J, leaving 8 bases between. In DNA, the CDR3 is TGTGCCAGCAGTTTGGTGGAGCCCTACGAGCAGTACTTC. This encodes CASSLVEPYEQYF.

The CDR3: CASSSRQGASMETQYF. The DNA of the CDR3 is TGTGCCAGCAGCTCCCGACAGGGGGCTAGTATGGAGACCCAGTACTTC. The chain couples TRBV7-6 to TRBJ2-5; TRBD1 aligns across 10 bases. V was pared by 4 bases and J by 5 bases, with 10 bases of the junction left unmatched. Germline CDR1 is SGHVS and CDR2 is FNYEAQ. The CDR3 has 16 residues. Full variable domain (missing parts from reference TRBV7-6 and TRBJ2-5): GAGVSQSPRYKVTKRGQDVALRCDPISGHVSLYWYRQALGQGPEFLTYFNYEAQQDKSGLPNDRFSAERPEGSISTLTIQRTEQRDSAMYRCASSSRQGASMETQYFGPGTRLLVL.

This clone was found once. The chain is built from TRBV2 and TRBJ2-3; a possible D gene is TRBD2 (6 bases). V was trimmed by 6 bases and J by 5 bases, leaving 12 bases between them. Germline V gives CDR1 SNHLY, CDR2 FYNNEI. This CDR3 is built from 13 residues. DNA for the CDR3: TGTGCCAGCAGGCGGGATGGGGTAGATACGCAGTATTTT. Its protein is CASRRDGVDTQYF.

This chain joins TRBV6-1 and TRBJ1-2; perhaps TRBD1 as D (5 bases). Between the trimmed V and J ends, which lost 2 bases and 4 bases, there was a span of 11 bases. Germline V gene sequence: CDR1 MNHNS, CDR2 SASEGT. The CDR3 totals 14 residues. CDR3 in amino acids: CASSEFREGYGYTF. CDR3 nucleotides: TGTGCCAGCAGTGAATTCAGGGAGGGCTATGGCTACACCTTC.

The rearrangement uses TRBV6-1 and TRBJ2-7; no clear D gene. V lost 1 base and J 2 bases, leaving 9 bases between the germline ends. CDR1 and CDR2 from the germline V gene are MNHNS and SASEGT. The CDR3 covers 14 residues. CDR3 loop: CASSEDGFTYEQYF. The CDR3 DNA sequence: TGTGCCAGCAGTGAAGACGGGTTCACCTACGAGCAGTACTTC.

This rearrangement joins TRBV5-1 to TRBJ2-7, with D perhaps TRBD1 (5 bases). The CDR3 contains 13 residues. Germline CDR1 and CDR2: SGHRS and YFSETQ. V lost 0 bases, J lost 5 bases, and 9 bases lay in between. The CDR3 nucleotides are TGCGCCAGCAGCTTGGGGCAGGGCAACGAGCAGTACTTC. It yields the protein CASSLGQGNEQYF.

This clone was detected only once. The chain uses TRBV6-5 and TRBJ1-3; the D is unclear. The germline V and J ends were trimmed by 4 bases and 0 bases, with 13 bases remaining between them. The CDR3 is 16 amino acids. Looked up from germline, CDR1 is MNHEY and CDR2 is SVGAGI. The CDR3 DNA reads as TGTGCCAGCAGTTTACGGACTGGAACCTCTGGAAACACCATATATTTT. Residues: CASSLRTGTSGNTIYF.

Regarding this clone: Additional DNA sequences in this sample encode the identical CDR3. This sequence joins TRBV18 and TRBJ2-7, with TRBD1 identical over 7 bases. The V gene end was trimmed by 6 bases and the J gene end by 3 bases; junction bases not matched to a gene: 5. Germline CDR1 reads KGHSH; CDR2 reads LQKENI. The CDR3 totals 13 residues. The CDR3, as DNA: TGTGCCAGCTCTCGACAGGGTAACTACGAGCAGTACTTC. Its translation: CASSRQGNYEQYF.

The chain is built from TRBV5-1 and TRBJ1-6, with 7 positions matching TRBD1. The CDR3 loop spans 13 amino acids. Germline values: CDR1 SGHRS, CDR2 YFSETQ. J lost 7 bases, V lost 4 bases, and 2 bases had no gene match. CDR3 nucleotide sequence: TGCGCCAGCAGCCCGGGACAGAATTCACCCCTCCACTTT. Protein: CASSPGQNSPLHF.

The chain links TRBV9 to TRBJ2-2, with a possible D match to TRBD2 (6 bases). Germline CDR1 and CDR2: SGDLS and YYNGEE. V shed 6 bases and J shed 4 bases, with 19 bases lying between them. The CDR3 totals 16 residues. The CDR3 DNA reads TGTGCCAGCACCTCGGGGAGCGGGTCCTTCACCGGGGAGCTGTTTTTT. Protein sequence: CASTSGSGSFTGELFF.

This chain joins TRBV3-1 (or the pseudogene TRBV3-2) and TRBJ1-1, with 8 bases identical to TRBD1. Trimming took 1 base from V and 10 from J; bases not matched to a gene: 14. Germline V gene data show CDR1 as LGHDT and CDR2 as YNNKEL (reference sequence). The CDR3 length is 16 residues. The CDR3 bases are TGTGCCAGCAGCCAAGGACCCGTACAGGGGGTTATCGGAGCTTTCTTT. Amino acids: CASSQGPVQGVIGAFF.

DNA of the CDR3: TGTGCCACCAGTTCACGTAGCGGGGAGGGGAACACCGGGGAGCTGTTTTTT. Protein product: CATSSRSGEGNTGELFF. J is TRBJ2-2 and V is TRBV24-1, with TRBD2 matching 8 bases. Germline-derived CDR1 and CDR2 are KGHDR and SFDVKD. The CDR3 spans 17 residues. With V trimmed by 6 bases and J by 1 base, 9 bases remained unmatched.

This clone was detected only once. The chain recombines TRBV12-5 with TRBJ2-1; TRBD2 agrees at 9 bases. V lost 0 bases, J lost 8 bases, and 8 bases stayed unmatched. This CDR3 comprises 16 residues. Germline assignment: CDR1 LGHNT and CDR2 FRNRAP. The CDR3 coding sequence is TGTGCTAGTGGTTTGGTATTGGCGGGAGGGCCCCATGAGCAGTTCTTC. Amino acids: CASGLVLAGGPHEQFF.

The CDR3 coding sequence is TGTGCCAGCAGTTGGCTGAGAGGGACAGGAGGTTCACCCCTCCACTTT. It translates to CASSWLRGTGGSPLHF. The rearrangement links TRBV6-5 to TRBJ1-6, with 8 bases matching TRBD1. CDR1 and CDR2 (germline): MNHEY, SVGAGI. The CDR3 totals 16 residues. The V segment lost 4 bases and the J segment 9 bases; nucleotides outside the gene matches: 11.

The rearrangement links TRBV5-6 to TRBJ2-7, with D perhaps TRBD1 (6 bases). CDR1 is SGHDT and CDR2 is YYEEEE in the germline V gene. The germline V and J ends were trimmed by 0 bases and 6 bases, with 16 bases remaining between them. The CDR3 length is 15 residues. DNA of the CDR3: TGTGCCAGCAGCTTGGGTCTGGGGGCGAATCTCGAGCAGTACTTC. Protein: CASSLGLGANLEQYF.